The 10 T cell receptor beta chains reported below all come from one sample, sequenced in a study of blood T cells in healthy people across ages. PCR was performed a second time for about 7 to 12 cycles using a sample-barcoded 5' primer and a J-beta primer mix. MiXCR, applied by TCRdb to the 5' RACE reads, yields one record per CDR3 protein. Of roughly 790,000 distinct CDR3 sequences in the sample, roughly 44% are singletons; the top ten hold around a fifth. Material: blood. These receptors all come from a woman aged 55-69 years in good health.

This clonotype was seen only a few times. For the CDR3, the DNA is TGTGCCAGCAGTCGCCCGACAGGGGCAGGCACTGAAGCTTTCTTT. Protein product: CASSRPTGAGTEAFF. The chain links TRBV27 to TRBJ1-1, with 8 bases fitting TRBD1. The V segment lost 5 bases and the J segment 4 bases; nucleotides outside the gene matches: 9. CDR1 MNHEY and CDR2 SMNVEV come from the germline V gene (reference sequence). CDR3 length equals 15 residues.

There are a few counts of this clonotype. The chain combines TRBV6-5 with TRBJ2-1; TRBD2 aligns across 7 bases. The germline CDR1 and CDR2 sequences are MNHEY and SVGAGI. The ends lost 3 bases at V and 3 bases at J; junction bases unmatched: 11. This CDR3 has 17 residues. The CDR3 DNA reads TGTGCCAGCAGTTATAATCTGGCGGCTAGCGGCTACAATGAGCAGTTCTTC. Its translation is CASSYNLAASGYNEQFF.

This clonotype was counted a few times. The chain employs TRBV5-1 and TRBJ1-1; 8 bases align to TRBD1. CDR3 length equals 13 residues. With V trimmed by 5 bases and J by 10 bases, 10 bases remained unmatched. Germline V CDR1 and CDR2: SGHRS, YFSETQ. The chain's CDR3 is CASSHGQGFGAFF. Written as DNA, the CDR3 is TGCGCCAGCAGTCACGGACAGGGTTTCGGAGCTTTCTTT.

This clonotype has only a few counts. This CDR3 reads CASSSGQGADQPQHF. CDR3 coding DNA: TGTGCCAGCAGCTCGGGACAGGGGGCTGATCAGCCCCAGCATTTT. This chain links TRBV7-2 with TRBJ1-5, with 12 bases identical to TRBD1. The CDR3 is 15 amino acids. The V gene end was trimmed by 4 bases and the J gene end by 5 bases; junction bases not matched to a gene: 3. Per the germline V gene, CDR1 is SGHTA and CDR2 is FQGNSA.

This rearrangement joins TRBV7-3 to TRBJ2-3, with a tentative D call TRBD2 (6 bases). V was shortened by 1 base and J by 3 bases, with 17 bases between the two germline ends. There are 17 residues in the CDR3. Germline values: CDR1 SGHTA, CDR2 FQGTGA. CDR3 sequence: CASSLNPGLGGTDTQYF. The DNA for the CDR3 is TGTGCCAGCAGCTTAAATCCAGGCCTTGGGGGGACAGATACGCAGTATTTT.

The chain is built from TRBV20-1 and TRBJ1-1; D is ambiguous. This CDR3 contains 13 residues. In germline, CDR1 is DFQATT, CDR2 SNEGSKA (reference sequence). The V and J ends lost 3 bases and 1 base respectively, with 9 bases between them. The CDR3 coding sequence is TGCAGTGCTAGTCGGGAGGGGAACACTGAAGCTTTCTTT. Its translation is CSASREGNTEAFF.

The gene calls are TRBV5-1 and TRBJ2-1; 10 positions agree with TRBD1. Germline V CDR1 and CDR2: SGHRS, YFSETQ. Losses at the gene ends were 4 bases for V and 6 bases for J; bases not matched to a gene: 7. There are 15 residues in the CDR3. CDR3 in amino acids: CASSPGQGISNEQFF. The CDR3 nucleotides are TGCGCCAGCAGCCCGGGACAGGGGATTTCCAATGAGCAGTTCTTC.

This clonotype has just one count. This chain connects TRBV6-5 to TRBJ2-1, with 9 bases fitting TRBD1. The CDR3 runs 15 residues. Losses at the gene ends were 9 bases for V and 9 bases for J; bases not matched to a gene: 15. Germline V gene data show CDR1 as MNHEY and CDR2 as SVGAGI. CDR3 region: CASSVTGTGTIEQFF. The CDR3 nucleotides read TGTGCCAGTTCGGTTACCGGGACAGGGACCATTGAGCAGTTCTTC.

This clonotype was detected a few times. CDR3 coding DNA: TGTGCCAGCAGTGATCAGGCCCGAAGAGATGGCTACACCTTC. Protein sequence: CASSDQARRDGYTF. The chain links TRBV6-2 or TRBV6-3 to TRBJ1-2; no definite D call. CDR1 and CDR2 from the germline V gene are MNHEY and SVGEGT. This CDR3 is built from 14 residues. Trimming removed 5 bases from V and 6 bases from J, with 16 bases in between.

The chain recombines TRBV7-3 with TRBJ2-6, with D possibly being TRBD1 or TRBD2 (6 bases each). V was trimmed by 2 bases and J by 4 bases, leaving 12 bases between them. The germline V gene has CDR1 SGHTA and CDR2 FQGTGA. The CDR3 length is 16 residues. The CDR3 spells CASSLQGRTGANVLTF. The CDR3 DNA reads TGTGCCAGCAGCTTACAGGGGAGGACAGGGGCCAACGTCCTGACTTTC.